The 9 T cell receptor beta chains given below trace back to one sample, sequenced in a study of control samples from healthy donors and cancer patients. Using immunoSEQ multiplex PCR, the repertoire was profiled, and TCRdb retains in-frame clones only, with some absent. This table holds around 92,000 clones, roughly four fifths found once. The source material was blood. Receptor source: a man in his fifties or sixties in good health.

This sequence joins TRBV6-1 and TRBJ1-1; TRBD1 is a possible D gene (5 bases). The CDR3 has 13 residues. Trimming removed 3 bases from V and 4 bases from J, with 9 bases in between. From germline, CDR1 is MNHNS and CDR2 SASEGT. CDR3 DNA: TGTGCCAGCAGTGACCGCCAGGGCACTGAAGCTTTCTTT. This translates into CASSDRQGTEAFF.

The J gene is TRBJ1-4, the V gene TRBV7-9; possibly TRBD1 for D (5 bases). Germline lookup yields CDR1 SEHNR and CDR2 FQNEAQ (reference sequence). The CDR3 consists of 14 residues. Trimming left V 4 bases short and J 6 bases short, with 12 bases between. The DNA of the CDR3 is TGTGCCAGCAGCTCCGGGGCCCACGATGAAAAACTGTTTTTT. Protein sequence: CASSSGAHDEKLFF.

V usage is TRBV23-1 and J usage is TRBJ2-7, with 9 bases that match TRBD1. TRBV23-1 falls under the ORF class, with uncertain function. Germline trimming cut 1 base from V and 3 bases from J; bases unmatched to any gene: 4. The length of the CDR3 is 15 residues. CDR3 amino acids: CASSQWTGEGYEQYF. CDR3 sequence (DNA): TGCGCCAGCAGTCAATGGACAGGGGAGGGCTACGAGCAGTACTTC.

The chain uses TRBV6-1 and TRBJ1-6, with 9 bases fitting TRBD1. V lost 1 base, J lost 10 bases, and 5 bases stayed unmatched. The germline CDR1 and CDR2 sequences are MNHNS and SASEGT. The CDR3 sequence is 15 residues long. CDR3 in DNA: TGTGCCAGCAGTGAAGTGTGGACAGGGGAGTCACCCCTCCACTTT. This encodes CASSEVWTGESPLHF.

The genes are TRBV9 and TRBJ2-5; maybe TRBD2 (6 bases). Germline V gives CDR1 SGDLS, CDR2 YYNGEE. Trimming cost V 0 bases and J 7 bases, with 7 bases left between them. CDR3 length: 12 amino acids. Here the CDR3 reads CASSVVGGTQYF. The CDR3 coding sequence is TGTGCCAGCAGCGTAGTCGGGGGGACCCAGTACTTC. The variable domain in full, completed from reference TRBV9 and TRBJ2-5, reads DSGVTQTPKHLITATGQRVTLRCSPRSGDLSVYWYQQSLDQGLQFLIQYYNGEERAKGNILERFSAQQFPDLHSELNLSSLELGDSALYFCASSVVGGTQYFGPGTRLLVL.

V is TRBV5-5 and J is TRBJ2-1, with 9 nucleotides matching TRBD2. The CDR3 length is 18 residues. V trimming: 0 bases; J trimming: 9 bases; junction bases outside the gene matches: 16. Germline CDR1 and CDR2: SGHKS and YYEKEE (reference sequence). CDR3 nucleotides: TGTGCCAGCAGCTTGGGACAGGGCTGGCGGGAGGGAATGGGTGAGCAGTTCTTC. Translated, it gives CASSLGQGWREGMGEQFF.

This rearrangement joins TRBV19 to TRBJ2-7, with a weak D call TRBD2 (5 bases). From germline, CDR1 is LNHDA and CDR2 SQIVND (reference sequence). The CDR3 runs to 12 residues. Trimming removed 10 bases at V and 4 bases at J, with 14 bases between. This chain's CDR3 is CATGDPGYEQYF. The CDR3 DNA reads TGTGCCACCGGGGATCCGGGTTACGAGCAGTACTTC.

This sequence joins TRBV7-6 and TRBJ2-1, with TRBD2 matching over 9 bases. CDR3 length: 15 residues. Germline loops: CDR1 SGHVS, CDR2 FNYEAQ. Unmatched junction bases numbered 6, after V lost 1 base and J lost 8 bases. CDR3 region: CASSLGAGGLDEQFF. The CDR3, as DNA: TGTGCCAGCAGCTTAGGCGCGGGAGGGCTCGATGAGCAGTTCTTC.

V gene TRBV28 combines with J gene TRBJ1-6; a weak D match, TRBD1 (5 bases). The CDR3 length is 11 residues. The germline V and J ends were trimmed by 6 bases and 18 bases, with 15 bases remaining between them. Germline V lookup: CDR1 MDHEN, CDR2 SYDVKM. The CDR3 loop reads CASSPGRDPHF. CDR3 in DNA: TGTGCCAGCAGCCCCGGACGGGACCCCCACTTT.